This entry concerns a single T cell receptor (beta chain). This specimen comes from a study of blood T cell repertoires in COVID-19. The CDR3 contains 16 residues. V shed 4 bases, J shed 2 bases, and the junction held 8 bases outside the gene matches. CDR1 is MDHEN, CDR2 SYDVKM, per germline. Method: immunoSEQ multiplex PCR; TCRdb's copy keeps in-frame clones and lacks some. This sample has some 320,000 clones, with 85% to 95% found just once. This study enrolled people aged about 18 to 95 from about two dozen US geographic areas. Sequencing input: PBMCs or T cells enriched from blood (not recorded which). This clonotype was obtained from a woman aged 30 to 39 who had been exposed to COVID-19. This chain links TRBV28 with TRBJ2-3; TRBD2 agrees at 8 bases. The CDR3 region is CASSSPRGGNTDTQYF. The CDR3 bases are TGTGCCAGCAGTTCCCCACGGGGGGGGAACACAGATACGCAGTATTTT.